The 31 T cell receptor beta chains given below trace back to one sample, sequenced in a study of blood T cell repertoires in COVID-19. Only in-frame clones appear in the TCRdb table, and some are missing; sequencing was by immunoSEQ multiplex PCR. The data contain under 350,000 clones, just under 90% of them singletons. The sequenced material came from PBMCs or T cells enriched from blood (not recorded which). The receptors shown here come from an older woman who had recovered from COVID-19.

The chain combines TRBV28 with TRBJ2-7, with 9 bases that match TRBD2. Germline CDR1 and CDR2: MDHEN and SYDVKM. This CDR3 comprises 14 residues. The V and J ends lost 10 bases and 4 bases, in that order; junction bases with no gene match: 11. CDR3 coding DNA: TGTGCCACCTTGTCAGCGGGAGGTCGGTACGAGCAGTACTTC. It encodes CATLSAGGRYEQYF.

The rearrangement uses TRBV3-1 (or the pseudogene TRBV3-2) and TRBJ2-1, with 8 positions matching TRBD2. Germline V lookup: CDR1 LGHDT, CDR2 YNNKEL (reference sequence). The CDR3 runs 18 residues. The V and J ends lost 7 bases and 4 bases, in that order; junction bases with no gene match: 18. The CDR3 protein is CASTGTRKAGVPYNEQFF. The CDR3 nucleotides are TGTGCCAGCACCGGGACCCGCAAAGCGGGAGTCCCTTACAATGAGCAGTTCTTC.

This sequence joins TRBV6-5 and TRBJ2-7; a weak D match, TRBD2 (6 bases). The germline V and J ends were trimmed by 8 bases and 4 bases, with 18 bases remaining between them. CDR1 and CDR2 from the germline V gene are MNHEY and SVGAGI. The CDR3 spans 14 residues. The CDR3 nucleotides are TGTGCCAGCCGACCGGAGGGCCATCGTTACGAGCAGTACTTC. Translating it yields CASRPEGHRYEQYF.

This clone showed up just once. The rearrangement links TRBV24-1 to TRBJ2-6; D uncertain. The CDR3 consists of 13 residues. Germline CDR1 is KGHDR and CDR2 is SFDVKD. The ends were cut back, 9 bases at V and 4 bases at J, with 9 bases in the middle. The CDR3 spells CATSVPGANVLTF. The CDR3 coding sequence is TGTGCCACCTCCGTCCCCGGGGCCAACGTCCTGACTTTC.

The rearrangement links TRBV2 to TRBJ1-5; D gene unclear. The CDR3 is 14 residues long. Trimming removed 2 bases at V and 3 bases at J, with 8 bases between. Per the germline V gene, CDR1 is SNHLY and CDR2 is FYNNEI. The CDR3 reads CASSETSLNQPQHF. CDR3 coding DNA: TGTGCCAGCAGTGAAACTTCTCTCAATCAGCCCCAGCATTTT.

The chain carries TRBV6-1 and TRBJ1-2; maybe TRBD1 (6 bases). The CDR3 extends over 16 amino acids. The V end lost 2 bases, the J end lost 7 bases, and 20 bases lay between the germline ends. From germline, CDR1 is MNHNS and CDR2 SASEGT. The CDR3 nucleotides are TGTGCCAGCAGTGAACTGCGGGGGGTGACAGGATCTGGCTACACCTTC. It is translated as CASSELRGVTGSGYTF.

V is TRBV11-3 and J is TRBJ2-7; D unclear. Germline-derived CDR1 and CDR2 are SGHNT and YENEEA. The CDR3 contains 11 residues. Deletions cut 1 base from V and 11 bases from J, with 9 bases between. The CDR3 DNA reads TGTGCCAGCAGCTTAGGCCCTCGAGAGTACTTC. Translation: CASSLGPREYF.

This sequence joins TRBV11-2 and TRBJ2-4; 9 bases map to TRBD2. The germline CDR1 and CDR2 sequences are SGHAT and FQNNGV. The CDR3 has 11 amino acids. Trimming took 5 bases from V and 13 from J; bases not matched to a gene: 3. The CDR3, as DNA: TGTGCCAGCAGCCGACTAGCGGCCCAGTACTTC. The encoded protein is CASSRLAAQYF.

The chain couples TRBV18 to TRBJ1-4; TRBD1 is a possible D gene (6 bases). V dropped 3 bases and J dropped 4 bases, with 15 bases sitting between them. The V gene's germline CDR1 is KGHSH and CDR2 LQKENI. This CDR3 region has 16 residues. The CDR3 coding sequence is TGTGCCAGCTCACCCGGGACACCTCTGGGTAATGAAAAACTGTTTTTT. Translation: CASSPGTPLGNEKLFF.

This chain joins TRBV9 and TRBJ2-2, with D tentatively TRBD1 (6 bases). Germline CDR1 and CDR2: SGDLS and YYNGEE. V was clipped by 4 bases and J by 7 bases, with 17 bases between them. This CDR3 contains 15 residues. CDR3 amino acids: CASSPEGVRGGELFF. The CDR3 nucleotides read TGTGCCAGCAGCCCAGAAGGTGTCAGGGGCGGGGAGCTGTTTTTT.

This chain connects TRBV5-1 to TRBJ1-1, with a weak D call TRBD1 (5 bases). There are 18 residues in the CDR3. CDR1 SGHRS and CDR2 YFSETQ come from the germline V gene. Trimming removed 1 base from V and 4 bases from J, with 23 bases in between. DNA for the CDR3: TGCGCCAGCAGCTTGAGGGTTTCGGGGGGAAGTCGCGGCACTGAAGCTTTCTTT. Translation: CASSLRVSGGSRGTEAFF. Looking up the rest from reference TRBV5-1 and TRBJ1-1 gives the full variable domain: KAGVTQTPRYLIKTRGQQVTLSCSPISGHRSVSWYQQTPGQGLQFLFEYFSETQRNKGNFPGRFSGRQFSNSRSEMNVSTLELGDSALYLCASSLRVSGGSRGTEAFFGQGTRLTVV.

CDR3 nucleotides: TGTGCCAGCTCACGACTTCGGGTGACTAGCGGGAGCTCCTACAATGAGCAGTTCTTC. Protein product: CASSRLRVTSGSSYNEQFF. The chain recombines TRBV18 with TRBJ2-1; TRBD2 matches 12 bases. The CDR3 covers 19 residues. Germline CDR1 KGHSH, CDR2 LQKENI. V lost 4 bases, J lost 0 bases, and 10 bases stayed unmatched. Combining the CDR3 with reference TRBV18 and TRBJ2-1 gives the whole variable domain NAGVMQNPRHLVRRRGQEARLRCSPMKGHSHVYWYRQLPEEGLKFMVYLQKENIIDESGMPKERFSAEFPKEGPSILRIQQVVRGDSAAYFCASSRLRVTSGSSYNEQFFGPGTRLTVL.

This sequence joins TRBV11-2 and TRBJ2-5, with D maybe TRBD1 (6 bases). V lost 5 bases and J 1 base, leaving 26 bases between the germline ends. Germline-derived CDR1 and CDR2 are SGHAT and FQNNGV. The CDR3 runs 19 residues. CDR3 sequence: CASSRYPTHRRGPQETQYF. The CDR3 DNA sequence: TGTGCCAGCAGCCGATATCCAACCCACCGCAGGGGCCCCCAAGAGACCCAGTACTTC.

The CDR3 coding sequence is TGTGCCAGCAGCTTGCAGGGACTAGCGGGGAGGGAGCAGTACTTC. This codes for CASSLQGLAGREQYF. The chain combines TRBV7-2 with TRBJ2-7, with 13 positions matching TRBD2. Per the germline V gene, CDR1 is SGHTA and CDR2 is FQGNSA. V was pared by 3 bases and J by 7 bases, with 6 bases of the junction left unmatched. The CDR3 length is 15 residues.

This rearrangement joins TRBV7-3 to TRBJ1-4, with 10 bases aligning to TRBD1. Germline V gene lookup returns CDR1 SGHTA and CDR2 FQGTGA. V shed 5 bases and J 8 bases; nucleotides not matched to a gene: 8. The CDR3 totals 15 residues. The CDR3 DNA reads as TGTGCCAGCAGCCAAGGACAGGGGGGGATAGAAAAACTGTTTTTT. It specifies CASSQGQGGIEKLFF.

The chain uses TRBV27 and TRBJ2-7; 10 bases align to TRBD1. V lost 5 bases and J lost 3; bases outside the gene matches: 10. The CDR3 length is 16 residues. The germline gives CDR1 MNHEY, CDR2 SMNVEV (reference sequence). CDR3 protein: CASSAGTGATLYEQYF. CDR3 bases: TGTGCCAGCAGTGCCGGGACAGGGGCTACCCTCTACGAGCAGTACTTC.

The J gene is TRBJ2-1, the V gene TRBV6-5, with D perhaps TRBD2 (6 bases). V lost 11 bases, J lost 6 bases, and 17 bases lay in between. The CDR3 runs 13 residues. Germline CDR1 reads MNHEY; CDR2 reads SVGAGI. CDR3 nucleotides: TGTGCCTGCTCGGGACTCCTGGGCAATGAGCAGTTCTTC. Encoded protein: CACSGLLGNEQFF.

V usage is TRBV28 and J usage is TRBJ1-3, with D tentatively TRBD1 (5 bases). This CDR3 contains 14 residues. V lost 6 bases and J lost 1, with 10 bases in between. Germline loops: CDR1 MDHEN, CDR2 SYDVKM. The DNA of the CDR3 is TGTGCCAGCAGGCTCGGGGGGTCTGGAAACACCATATATTTT. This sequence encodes CASRLGGSGNTIYF.

The CDR3 sequence is CASSSGGTNTQYF. The CDR3 DNA is TGTGCCAGCAGTTCAGGGGGTACAAATACGCAGTATTTT. The gene calls are TRBV3-1 (or the pseudogene TRBV3-2) and TRBJ2-3; the match to TRBD1 covers 7 bases. After removal of 6 bases from V and 7 bases from J, the junction contained 7 bases not matched to a gene. This CDR3 is 13 amino acids long. From germline, CDR1 is LGHDT and CDR2 YNNKEL (reference sequence).

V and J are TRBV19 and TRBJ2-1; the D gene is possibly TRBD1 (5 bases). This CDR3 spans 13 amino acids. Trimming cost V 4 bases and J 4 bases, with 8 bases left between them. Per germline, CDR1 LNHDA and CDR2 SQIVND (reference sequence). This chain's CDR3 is CASSKDNYNEQFF. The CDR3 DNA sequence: TGTGCCAGTAGTAAGGACAATTACAATGAGCAGTTCTTC.

The CDR3, as DNA: TGTGCCAGCACCGCCGAAGGCAGGGGGCAAAGGAACACTGAAGCTTTCTTT. Translation gives CASTAEGRGQRNTEAFF. The chain has TRBV2 and TRBJ1-1; 8 nucleotides align to TRBD1. Germline CDR1 reads SNHLY; CDR2 reads FYNNEI. CDR3 length equals 17 residues. Losses at the gene ends were 7 bases for V and 1 base for J; bases not matched to a gene: 14. Full variable domain (remainder filled in from reference TRBV2 and TRBJ1-1): EPEVTQTPSHQVTQMGQEVILRCVPISNHLYFYWYRQILGQKVEFLVSFYNNEISEKSEIFDDQFSVERPDGSNFTLKIRSTKLEDSAMYFCASTAEGRGQRNTEAFFGQGTRLTVV.

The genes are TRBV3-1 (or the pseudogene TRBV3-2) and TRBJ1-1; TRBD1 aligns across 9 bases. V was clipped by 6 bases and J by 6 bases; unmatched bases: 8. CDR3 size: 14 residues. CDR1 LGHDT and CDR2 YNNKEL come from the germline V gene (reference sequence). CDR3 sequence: CASSRGQGIAEAFF. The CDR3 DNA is TGTGCCAGCAGTCGGGGACAGGGAATCGCTGAAGCTTTCTTT.

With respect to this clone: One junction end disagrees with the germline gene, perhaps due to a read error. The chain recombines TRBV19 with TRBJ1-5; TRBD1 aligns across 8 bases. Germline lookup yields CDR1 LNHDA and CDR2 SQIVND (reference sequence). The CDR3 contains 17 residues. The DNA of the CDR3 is TGTGCCAGTGGTATACGCCGGGACAGGCGAACCAATCAGCCCCAGCATTTT. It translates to CASGIRRDRRTNQPQHF.

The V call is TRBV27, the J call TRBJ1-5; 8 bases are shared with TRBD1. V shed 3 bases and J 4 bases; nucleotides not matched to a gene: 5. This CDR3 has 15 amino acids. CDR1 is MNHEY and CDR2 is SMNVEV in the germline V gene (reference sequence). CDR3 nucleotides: TGTGCCAGCAGTTTCGTCCAGGGGGCGAATCAGCCCCAGCATTTT. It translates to CASSFVQGANQPQHF.

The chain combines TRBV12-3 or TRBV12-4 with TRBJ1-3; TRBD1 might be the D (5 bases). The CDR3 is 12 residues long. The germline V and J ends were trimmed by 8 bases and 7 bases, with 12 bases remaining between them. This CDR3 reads CASRLGTNTIYF. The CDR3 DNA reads TGTGCCAGCCGGTTAGGGACTAACACCATATATTTT.

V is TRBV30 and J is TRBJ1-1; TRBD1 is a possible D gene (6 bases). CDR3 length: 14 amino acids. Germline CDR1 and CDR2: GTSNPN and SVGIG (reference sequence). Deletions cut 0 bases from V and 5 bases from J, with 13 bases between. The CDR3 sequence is CAWSVQGRGTEAFF. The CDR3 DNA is TGTGCCTGGAGTGTACAGGGTCGGGGAACTGAAGCTTTCTTT. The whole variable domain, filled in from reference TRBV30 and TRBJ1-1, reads SQTIHQWPATLVQPVGSPLSLECTVEGTSNPNLYWYRQAAGRGLQLLFYSVGIGQISSEVPQNLSASRPQDRQFILSSKKLLLSDSGFYLCAWSVQGRGTEAFFGQGTRLTVV.

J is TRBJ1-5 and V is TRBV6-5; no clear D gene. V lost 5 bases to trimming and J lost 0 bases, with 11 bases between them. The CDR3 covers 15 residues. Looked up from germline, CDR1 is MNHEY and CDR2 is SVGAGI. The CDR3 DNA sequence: TGTGCCAGCAGTCTGACACCCTATAGCAATCAGCCCCAGCATTTT. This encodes CASSLTPYSNQPQHF.

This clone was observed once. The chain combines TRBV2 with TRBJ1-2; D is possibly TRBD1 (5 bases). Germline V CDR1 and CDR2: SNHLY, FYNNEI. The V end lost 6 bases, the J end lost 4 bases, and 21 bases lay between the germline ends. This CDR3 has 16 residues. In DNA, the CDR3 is TGTGCCAGCAGGCGACCCGCACCGGGGGGGATCTATGGCTACACCTTC. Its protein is CASRRPAPGGIYGYTF. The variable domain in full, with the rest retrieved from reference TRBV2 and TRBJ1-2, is EPEVTQTPSHQVTQMGQEVILRCVPISNHLYFYWYRQILGQKVEFLVSFYNNEISEKSEIFDDQFSVERPDGSNFTLKIRSTKLEDSAMYFCASRRPAPGGIYGYTFGSGTRLTVV.

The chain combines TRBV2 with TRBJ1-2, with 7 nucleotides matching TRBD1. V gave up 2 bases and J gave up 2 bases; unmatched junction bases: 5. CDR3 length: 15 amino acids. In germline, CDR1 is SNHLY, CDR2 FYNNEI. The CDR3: CASSESETGNYGYTF. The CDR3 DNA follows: TGTGCCAGCAGTGAATCCGAGACAGGGAACTATGGCTACACCTTC. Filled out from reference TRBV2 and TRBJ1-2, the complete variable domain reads EPEVTQTPSHQVTQMGQEVILRCVPISNHLYFYWYRQILGQKVEFLVSFYNNEISEKSEIFDDQFSVERPDGSNFTLKIRSTKLEDSAMYFCASSESETGNYGYTFGSGTRLTVV.

CDR3 sequence (DNA): TGTGCCAGCAGCCAAGATCGTAGGGGCGAGCAGTACTTC. Protein sequence: CASSQDRRGEQYF. This sequence joins TRBV3-1 (or the pseudogene TRBV3-2) and TRBJ2-7; weak D call: TRBD1 (5 bases). The V and J ends lost 0 bases and 6 bases respectively, with 9 bases between them. The CDR3 loop spans 13 amino acids. Looked up from germline, CDR1 is LGHDT and CDR2 is YNNKEL (reference sequence).

The CDR3 DNA sequence: TGTGCCAGCAGCTTAATCGGGGGTACCCAAGAGACCCAGTACTTC. Translating gives CASSLIGGTQETQYF. The rearrangement links TRBV7-3 to TRBJ2-5, with D possibly being TRBD2 (6 bases). Germline CDR1 reads SGHTA; CDR2 reads FQGTGA. Trimming stripped 1 base from V and 1 base from J, with 10 bases between. The CDR3 consists of 15 residues.